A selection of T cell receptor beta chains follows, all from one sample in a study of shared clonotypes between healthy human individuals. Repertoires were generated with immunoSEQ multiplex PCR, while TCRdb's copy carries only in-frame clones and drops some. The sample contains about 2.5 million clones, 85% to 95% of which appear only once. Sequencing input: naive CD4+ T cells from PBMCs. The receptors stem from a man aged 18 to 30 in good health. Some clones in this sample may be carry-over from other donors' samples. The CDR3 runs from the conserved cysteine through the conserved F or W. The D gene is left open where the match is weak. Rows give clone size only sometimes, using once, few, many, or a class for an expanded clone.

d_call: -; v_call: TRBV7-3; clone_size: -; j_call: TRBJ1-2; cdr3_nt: TGTGCCAGCAGCTTAAGGGCTAACTATGGCTACACCTTC; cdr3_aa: CASSLRANYGYTF
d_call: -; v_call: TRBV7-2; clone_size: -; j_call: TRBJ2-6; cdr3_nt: TGTGCCAGCAGCCGCCGTGTTTCTGGGGCCAACGTCCTGACTTTC; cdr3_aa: CASSRRVSGANVLTF
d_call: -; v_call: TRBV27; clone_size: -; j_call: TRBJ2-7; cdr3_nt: TGTGCCAGCAGTCTGTCGGTTCCACCCCACGAGCAGTACTTC; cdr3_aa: CASSLSVPPHEQYF
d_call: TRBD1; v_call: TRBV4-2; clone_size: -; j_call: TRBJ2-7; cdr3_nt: TGTGCCAGCAGCCAAGACTTGGGGACAGGGCCGGGCGAGCAGTACTTC; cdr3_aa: CASSQDLGTGPGEQYF
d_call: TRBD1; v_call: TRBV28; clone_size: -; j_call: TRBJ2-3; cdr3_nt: TGTGCCAGCAGCCCACAGGGGCAAGATACGCAGTATTTT; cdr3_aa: CASSPQGQDTQYF
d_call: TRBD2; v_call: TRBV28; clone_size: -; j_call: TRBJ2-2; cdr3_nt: TGTGCCAGCAGCATGGGAGGGACCCACTCCGGGGAGCTGTTTTTT; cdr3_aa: CASSMGGTHSGELFF
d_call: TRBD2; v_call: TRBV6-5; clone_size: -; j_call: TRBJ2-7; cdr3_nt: TGTGCCAGCAGAACCAGCGGGAGTTACTCCTACGAGCAGTACTTC; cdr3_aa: CASRTSGSYSYEQYF
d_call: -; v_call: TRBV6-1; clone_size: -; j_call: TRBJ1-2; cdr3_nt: TGTGCCAGCCGTACCGGGGGGAACTATGGCTACACCTTC; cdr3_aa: CASRTGGNYGYTF
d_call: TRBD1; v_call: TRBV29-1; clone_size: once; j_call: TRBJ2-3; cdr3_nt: TGCAGCGAGACACAGGGGGCAGATACGCAGTATTTT; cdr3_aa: CSETQGADTQYF
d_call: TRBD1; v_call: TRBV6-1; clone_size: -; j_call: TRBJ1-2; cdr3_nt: TGTGCCAGCAGTGAAGCTGGAGGGGACAGGGACGACTATGGCTACACCTTC; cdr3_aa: CASSEAGGDRDDYGYTF
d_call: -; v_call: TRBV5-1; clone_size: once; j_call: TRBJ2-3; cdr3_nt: TGCGCCAGCAGCTTGGATCCGGCAGGGATCACAGATACGCAGTATTTT; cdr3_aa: CASSLDPAGITDTQYF
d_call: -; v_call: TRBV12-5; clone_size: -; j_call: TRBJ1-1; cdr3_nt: TGTGCTAGTGGTCCGTCAGTACACACTGAAGCTTTCTTT; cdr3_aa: CASGPSVHTEAFF
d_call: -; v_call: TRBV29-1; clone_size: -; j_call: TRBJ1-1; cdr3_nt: TGCAGCGTTGGGGCCATGAACACTGAAGCTTTCTTT; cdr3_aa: CSVGAMNTEAFF
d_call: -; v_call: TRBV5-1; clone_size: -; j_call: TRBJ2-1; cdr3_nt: TGCGCCAGCAACCCACAGAACTACAATGAGCAGTTCTTC; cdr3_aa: CASNPQNYNEQFF
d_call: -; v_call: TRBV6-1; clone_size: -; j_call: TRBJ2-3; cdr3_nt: TGTGCCAGCATCGTTGGCGGCCAAACCACAGATACGCAGTATTTT; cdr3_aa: CASIVGGQTTDTQYF
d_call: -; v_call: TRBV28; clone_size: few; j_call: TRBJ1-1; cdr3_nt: TGTGCCAGCAGTTTAAGGTCTGAAGCTTTCTTT; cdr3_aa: CASSLRSEAFF
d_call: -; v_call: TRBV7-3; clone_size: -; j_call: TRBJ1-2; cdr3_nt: TGTGCCAGCAGCTTTTGGGATGGGGATGGCTACACCTTC; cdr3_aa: CASSFWDGDGYTF
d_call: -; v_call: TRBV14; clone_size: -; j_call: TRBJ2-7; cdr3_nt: TGTGCCAGCAGCCAGTCTGCGGGGCCTTACGAGCAGTACTTC; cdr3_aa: CASSQSAGPYEQYF
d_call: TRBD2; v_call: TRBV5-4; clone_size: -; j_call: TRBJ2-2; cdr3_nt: TGTGCCAGCAGCTTGGGCGGGAGGGCGAACACCGGGGAGCTGTTTTTT; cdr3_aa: CASSLGGRANTGELFF
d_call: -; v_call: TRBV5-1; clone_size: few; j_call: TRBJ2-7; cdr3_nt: TGCGCCAGCAGCTTGATCCTGCAGGGTAGCGAGCAGTACTTC; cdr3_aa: CASSLILQGSEQYF
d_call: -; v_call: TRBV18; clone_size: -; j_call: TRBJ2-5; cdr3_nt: TGTGCCAGCTCACCTTTGGCGCCTACCCAAGAGACCCAGTACTTC; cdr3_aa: CASSPLAPTQETQYF
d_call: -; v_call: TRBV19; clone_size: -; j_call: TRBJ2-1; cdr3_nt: TGTGCCAGTAGTATAATGACCCCCGACAATGAGCAGTTCTTC; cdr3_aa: CASSIMTPDNEQFF
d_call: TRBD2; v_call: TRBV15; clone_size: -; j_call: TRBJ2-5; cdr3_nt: TGTGCCACCAGTCTCTGGCGGGAGGAGGGGAGACGGCAAGAGACCCAGTACTTC; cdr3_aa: CATSLWREEGRRQETQYF
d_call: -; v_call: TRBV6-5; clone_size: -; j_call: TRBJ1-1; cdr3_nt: TGTGCCAGCAGTTACAGGGCCACGATGAACACTGAAGCTTTCTTT; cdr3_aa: CASSYRATMNTEAFF
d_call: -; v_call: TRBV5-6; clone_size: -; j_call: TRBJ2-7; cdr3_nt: TGTGCCAGCAGCTTGGGACCGGGACTCTACGAGCAGTACTTC; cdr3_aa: CASSLGPGLYEQYF
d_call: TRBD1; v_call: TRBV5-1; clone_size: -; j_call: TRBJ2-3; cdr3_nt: TGCGCCAGCAGCGCGGGACAGGCGAGCACAGATACGCAGTATTTT; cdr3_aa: CASSAGQASTDTQYF
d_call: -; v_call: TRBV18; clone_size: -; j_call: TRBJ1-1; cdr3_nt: TGTGCCAGCTCACAAAACAGGGTCGCTGAAGCTTTCTTT; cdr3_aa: CASSQNRVAEAFF
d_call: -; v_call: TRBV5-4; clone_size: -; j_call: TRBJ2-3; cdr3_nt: TGTGCCAGCAGCCCCCAAGCTGGGAGGGATACGCAGTATTTT; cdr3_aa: CASSPQAGRDTQYF
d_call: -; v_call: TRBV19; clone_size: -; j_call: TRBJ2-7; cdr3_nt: TGTGCCAGTAGTTCCTGGACAGGGAGGGACGAGCAGTACTTC; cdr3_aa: CASSSWTGRDEQYF
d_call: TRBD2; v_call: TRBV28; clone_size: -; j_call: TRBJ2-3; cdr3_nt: TGTGCCAGCAGTTTAGAACTAGCGGGAGAGACAGATACGCAGTATTTT; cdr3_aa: CASSLELAGETDTQYF
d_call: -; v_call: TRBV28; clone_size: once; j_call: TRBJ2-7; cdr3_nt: TGTGCCAGCAGCATCTCCTACGAGCAGTACTTC; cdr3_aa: CASSISYEQYF
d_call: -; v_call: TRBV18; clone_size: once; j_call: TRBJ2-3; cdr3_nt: TGTGCCAGCTCACCACTCTGGACAGCCTCTAGCACAGATACGCAGTATTTT; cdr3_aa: CASSPLWTASSTDTQYF
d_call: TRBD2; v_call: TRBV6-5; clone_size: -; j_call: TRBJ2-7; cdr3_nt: TGTGCCAGCAGTTATCAACTAGCGAGCCCCTACGAGCAGTACTTC; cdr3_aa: CASSYQLASPYEQYF
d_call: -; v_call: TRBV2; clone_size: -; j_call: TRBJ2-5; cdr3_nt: TGTGCCAGCAGTGAACGGGAGTACCAAGAGACCCAGTACTTC; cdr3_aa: CASSEREYQETQYF
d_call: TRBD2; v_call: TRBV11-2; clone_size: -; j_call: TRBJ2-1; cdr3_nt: TGTGCCAGCAGCTCCAGCCTAGCGGGAGGCTACAATGAGCAGTTCTTC; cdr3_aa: CASSSSLAGGYNEQFF
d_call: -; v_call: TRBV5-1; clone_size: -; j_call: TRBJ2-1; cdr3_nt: TGCGCCAGCAGCTTGGCCCCAGGGAATGAGCAGTTCTTC; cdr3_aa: CASSLAPGNEQFF
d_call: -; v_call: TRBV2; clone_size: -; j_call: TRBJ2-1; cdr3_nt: TGTGCCAGCAGTGAAGCGGGAGAAAGCAATGAGCAGTTCTTC; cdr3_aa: CASSEAGESNEQFF
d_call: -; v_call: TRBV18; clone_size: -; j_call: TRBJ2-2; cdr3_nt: TGTGCCAGCTCACCTTCCTACACCGGGGAGCTGTTTTTT; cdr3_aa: CASSPSYTGELFF
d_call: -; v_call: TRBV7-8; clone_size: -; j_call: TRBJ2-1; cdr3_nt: TGTGCCAGCAGCTTAGCTGGTCCCCCCCGGAGCTCCTACAATGAGCAGTTCTTC; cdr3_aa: CASSLAGPPRSSYNEQFF
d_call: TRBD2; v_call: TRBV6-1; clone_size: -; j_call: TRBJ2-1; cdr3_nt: TGTGCCAGCAGGGAAGGACTAGCGTACAATGAGCAGTTCTTC; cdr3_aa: CASREGLAYNEQFF
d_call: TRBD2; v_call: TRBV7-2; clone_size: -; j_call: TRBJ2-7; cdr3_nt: TGTGCCAGCAGCTCGGGACTAGCGGGAGCTTCCTACGACGAGCAGTACTTC; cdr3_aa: CASSSGLAGASYDEQYF
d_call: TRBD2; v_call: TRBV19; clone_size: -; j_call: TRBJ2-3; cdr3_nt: TGTGCCAGTAGCTTCGGCGGGAGGAGGGGAGATACGCAGTATTTT; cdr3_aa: CASSFGGRRGDTQYF
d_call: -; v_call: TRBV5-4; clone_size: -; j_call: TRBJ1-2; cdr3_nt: TGTGCCAGCAGCTCCGCGCCTTCCCGGATTTATAACTATGGCTACACCTTC; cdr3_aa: CASSSAPSRIYNYGYTF
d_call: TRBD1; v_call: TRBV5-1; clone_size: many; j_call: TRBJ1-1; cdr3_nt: TGCGCCAGCAGCACTTCGGACAGGGTACACACTGAAGCTTTCTTT; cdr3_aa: CASSTSDRVHTEAFF
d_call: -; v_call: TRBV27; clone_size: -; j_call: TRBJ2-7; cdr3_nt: TGTGCCAGCAGCCGAACAGAGCTTGCCTACGAGCAGTACTTC; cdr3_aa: CASSRTELAYEQYF
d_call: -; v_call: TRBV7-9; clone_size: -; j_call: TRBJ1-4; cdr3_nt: TGTGCCAGCAGCTACGGACCTTCCGGGGATGAAAAACTGTTTTTT; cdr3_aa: CASSYGPSGDEKLFF
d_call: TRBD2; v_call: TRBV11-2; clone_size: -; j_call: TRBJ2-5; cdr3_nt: TGTGCCAGCAGCGACCGGGGGAGCGGGAGGGCCGGGTTGGGGGAGACCCAGTACTTC; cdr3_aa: CASSDRGSGRAGLGETQYF
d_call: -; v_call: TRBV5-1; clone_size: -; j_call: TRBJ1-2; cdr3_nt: TGCGCCAGCAGCTTGGCCTCTGATGCTAACTATGGCTACACCTTC; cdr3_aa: CASSLASDANYGYTF
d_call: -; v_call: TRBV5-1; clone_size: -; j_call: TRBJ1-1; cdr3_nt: TGCGCCAGCAGCTATACTTTCCGGTACATTCAGGTGGGGACTGAAGCTTTCTTT; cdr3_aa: CASSYTFRYIQVGTEAFF
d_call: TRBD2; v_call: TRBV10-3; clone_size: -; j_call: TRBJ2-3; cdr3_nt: TGTGCCATCACTAGCGGGAGTCACACAGATACGCAGTATTTT; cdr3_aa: CAITSGSHTDTQYF
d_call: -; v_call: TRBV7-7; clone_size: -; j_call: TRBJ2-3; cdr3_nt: TGTGCCAGCAGCTTAGATGGCGGACCCACAGATACGCAGTATTTT; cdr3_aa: CASSLDGGPTDTQYF
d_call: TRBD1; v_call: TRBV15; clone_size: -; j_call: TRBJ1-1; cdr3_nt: TGTGCCACCGTCTGGGACAGGGGGCCGGGCACTGAAGCTTTCTTT; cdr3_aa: CATVWDRGPGTEAFF
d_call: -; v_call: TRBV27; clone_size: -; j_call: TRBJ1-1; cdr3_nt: TGTGCCAGCGGTTTCTACGGAAGGGGAAGCACTGAAGCTTTCTTT; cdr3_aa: CASGFYGRGSTEAFF
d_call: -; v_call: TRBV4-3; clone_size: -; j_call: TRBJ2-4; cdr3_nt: TGCGCCAGCAGCCCCGGACAGATTGGAGCCAAAAACATTCAGTACTTC; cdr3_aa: CASSPGQIGAKNIQYF
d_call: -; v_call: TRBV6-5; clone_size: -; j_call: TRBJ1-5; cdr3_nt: TGTGCCAGCAAAAGGGGAGGGGCCCTTCAGCCCCAGCATTTT; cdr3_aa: CASKRGGALQPQHF